These 28 T cell receptor beta chains were all obtained from the same sample, sequenced in a study of blood T cells in healthy people across ages. Primers used in a second PCR of about 7 to 11 cycles were a sample-barcoded 5' primer and a J-beta primer mix. TCRdb called the 5' RACE reads again in MiXCR, with one record for every CDR3 protein. Of about 1.7 million distinct CDR3 sequences detected, about 30% appear once; the ten largest clones hold roughly 8.2%. The sequenced material came from blood. The receptors come from a woman younger than 45 in good health.

This sequence joins TRBV10-3 and TRBJ1-1, with a possible D match to TRBD1 (6 bases). With 9 bases removed from V and 0 bases from J, the gap between germline ends came to 8 bases. This CDR3 comprises 12 residues. Germline CDR1 ENHRY, CDR2 SYGVKD. CDR3 in amino acids: CAMGGLNTEAFF. DNA for the CDR3: TGTGCCATGGGGGGGCTGAACACTGAAGCTTTCTTT.

The CDR3 here is CASSPARGSTGELFF. The CDR3 nucleotides read TGCGCCAGCAGCCCGGCCCGGGGGAGTACCGGGGAGCTGTTTTTT. The rearrangement links TRBV5-1 to TRBJ2-2; possible D gene TRBD2, 6 bases. V lost 4 bases to trimming and J lost 5 bases, with 15 bases between them. Germline assignment: CDR1 SGHRS and CDR2 YFSETQ. The CDR3 consists of 15 residues.

This clonotype was seen only a few times. This chain uses TRBV5-1 with TRBJ1-2; no definite D call. This CDR3 region has 14 residues. Germline V lookup: CDR1 SGHRS, CDR2 YFSETQ. The V end was cut by 6 bases, the J end by 1 base, with 13 bases between. CDR3 amino acids: CASTQGPINYGYTF. The CDR3 nucleotides are TGCGCCAGCACCCAAGGCCCGATTAACTATGGCTACACCTTC.

The chain combines TRBV29-1 with TRBJ1-1; possible D gene TRBD1, 6 bases. V lost 5 bases and J lost 6, with 16 bases in between. CDR1 is SQVTM and CDR2 is ANQGSEA in the germline V gene. The CDR3 runs to 13 residues. The CDR3 region is CSVKAGVLAEAFF. The CDR3 bases are TGCAGCGTTAAGGCAGGGGTTCTTGCTGAAGCTTTCTTT.

With respect to this clonotype: This may arise from a read error, as a much more abundant clone is one base away. The chain carries TRBV6-2 or TRBV6-3 and TRBJ1-5; D gene unclear. The CDR3 length is 18 residues. Trimming shortened V by 5 bases and J by 0 bases, and 20 bases separated the two germline ends. Germline CDR1 is MNHEY and CDR2 is SVGEGT. CDR3 in DNA: TGTGCCAGCAGTCCCCCAACCGGGCCGACGGGTAGCAATCAGCCCCAGCATTTT. The encoded protein is CASSPPTGPTGSNQPQHF.

This chain joins TRBV29-1 and TRBJ2-5; a weak D match, TRBD2 (5 bases). Trimming pared 7 bases from V and 11 bases from J, leaving 23 bases between. This CDR3 is 13 amino acids long. Germline V lookup: CDR1 SQVTM, CDR2 ANQGSEA. CDR3: CSAGRPNGNEQYF. CDR3 DNA sequence: TGCAGCGCCGGACGGCCGAACGGGAATGAGCAGTACTTC.

This clonotype came up a few times. The chain couples TRBV30 to TRBJ2-7, with a possible D match to TRBD1 (6 bases). V lost 2 bases and J 7 bases, leaving 12 bases between the germline ends. The CDR3 is 12 residues long. Germline CDR1 reads GTSNPN; CDR2 reads SVGIG (reference sequence). The CDR3 region has the DNA TGTGCCTGGAGTCCACAGGGTTTGGAGCAGTACTTC. This gives the protein CAWSPQGLEQYF.

A single count supports this clonotype. The chain couples TRBV20-1 to TRBJ2-5; TRBD2 matches at 10 bases. Germline-derived CDR1 and CDR2 are DFQATT and SNEGSKA (reference sequence). This CDR3 has 14 amino acids. Unmatched junction bases numbered 6, after V lost 3 bases and J lost 5 bases. The DNA of the CDR3 is TGCAGTGCTAGCGAACTAGCGGGAAGGGAGACCCAGTACTTC. It encodes CSASELAGRETQYF.

This clonotype was counted at least ten times. This chain links TRBV7-2 with TRBJ2-5, with 13 bases fitting TRBD2. V trimming: 8 bases; J trimming: 5 bases; junction bases outside the gene matches: 11. The CDR3 is made up of 16 amino acids. Germline CDR1 is SGHTA and CDR2 is FQGNSA. In nucleotides, the CDR3 is TGTGCCAGCGAGACCCCGACTAGCGGGAGGAGGGAGACCCAGTACTTC. Translating gives CASETPTSGRRETQYF. Combining the CDR3 with reference TRBV7-2 and TRBJ2-5 gives the whole variable domain GAGVSQSPSNKVTEKGKDVELRCDPISGHTALYWYRQSLGQGLEFLIYFQGNSAPDKSGLPSDRFSAERTGGSVSTLTIQRTQQEDSAVYLCASETPTSGRRETQYFGPGTRLLVL.

The table lists this clonotype with a few counts. The rearrangement uses TRBV7-2 and TRBJ1-4; TRBD1 might be the D (5 bases). V gave up 2 bases and J gave up 14 bases, with 9 bases separating them. The CDR3 covers 11 residues. Germline values: CDR1 SGHTA, CDR2 FQGNSA. The CDR3 is CASSLTGRLFF. The DNA for the CDR3 is TGTGCCAGCAGCTTAACGGGACGGCTGTTTTTT.

J is TRBJ2-3 and V is TRBV12-3 or TRBV12-4; no clear D gene. The V end was cut by 6 bases, the J end by 2 bases, with 12 bases between. The CDR3 length is 14 residues. The chain's CDR3 is CASSFAAPTDTQYF. The CDR3 DNA sequence: TGTGCCAGCAGCTTCGCCGCCCCCACAGATACGCAGTATTTT.

V and J are TRBV25-1 and TRBJ2-1; D gene uncertain. Per germline, CDR1 MGHDK and CDR2 SYGVNS. Trimming shortened V by 5 bases and J by 6 bases, and 11 bases separated the two germline ends. There are 13 residues in the CDR3. The CDR3 reads CASSFRLTNEQFF. CDR3 coding DNA: TGTGCCAGCAGTTTCCGGTTGACCAATGAGCAGTTCTTC. Supplemented by reference TRBV25-1 and TRBJ2-1, the full variable domain reads EADIYQTPRYLVIGTGKKITLECSQTMGHDKMYWYQQDPGMELHLIHYSYGVNSTEKGDLSSESTVSRIRTEHFPLTLESARPSHTSQYLCASSFRLTNEQFFGPGTRLTVL.

This clonotype was counted ten times or more. The V gene is TRBV24-1, the J gene TRBJ2-1, with 10 nucleotides matching TRBD2. Per germline, CDR1 KGHDR and CDR2 SFDVKD. V lost 3 bases, J lost 2 bases, and 9 bases stayed unmatched. CDR3 length: 18 amino acids. CDR3 nucleotides: TGTGCCACCAGTGATACGAATGGACTAGCGGCTACCTACAATGAGCAGTTCTTC. Residues: CATSDTNGLAATYNEQFF.

V usage is TRBV5-1 and J usage is TRBJ2-3, with D unclear. V gave up 7 bases and J gave up 3 bases, with 12 bases separating them. Germline lookup yields CDR1 SGHRS and CDR2 YFSETQ. The CDR3 has 13 residues. The CDR3 region is CASPIGRTDTQYF. In DNA form, the CDR3 reads TGCGCCAGCCCCATTGGTAGGACAGATACGCAGTATTTT.

This clonotype has just a few counts. The rearrangement links TRBV6-1 to TRBJ2-3; 7 bases line up with TRBD1. V lost 6 bases to trimming and J lost 4 bases; unmatched junction nucleotides: 7. This CDR3 contains 14 residues. Germline assignment: CDR1 MNHNS and CDR2 SASEGT. Here the CDR3 DNA reads TGTGCCAGCAGAAGGGGACAGCAAGCAGATACGCAGTATTTT. This gives the protein CASRRGQQADTQYF.

In this sample, this clonotype turned up a few times. The V call is TRBV5-1, the J call TRBJ2-2; possibly TRBD2 for D (5 bases). There are 16 residues in the CDR3. V was pared by 0 bases and J by 0 bases, with 9 bases between. Germline V lookup: CDR1 SGHRS, CDR2 YFSETQ. CDR3 in amino acids: CASSLASGTNTGELFF. The CDR3 bases are TGCGCCAGCAGCTTGGCTTCCGGGACGAACACCGGGGAGCTGTTTTTT.

This clonotype was observed at least ten times. The chain joins TRBV20-1 to TRBJ2-5, with 8 bases lining up with TRBD1. Trimming took 4 bases from V and 4 from J; bases not matched to a gene: 5. The CDR3 is made up of 13 amino acids. CDR1 and CDR2 from the germline V gene are DFQATT and SNEGSKA (reference sequence). The CDR3 nucleotides read TGCAGTGCTACCAGGGGGCGGAGAGAGACCCAGTACTTC. The encoded protein is CSATRGRRETQYF.

This clonotype has a handful of counts. The junction departs from the called germline gene at one end, perhaps through a read error. The rearrangement uses TRBV12-3 or TRBV12-4 and TRBJ2-2; 8 positions match TRBD2. The CDR3 consists of 14 residues. CDR3 nucleotide sequence: TGTGCCACCAGTACCGGGAGGGACACCGGGGAGCTGTTTTTT. Amino acid sequence: CATSTGRDTGELFF.

This clonotype was observed a handful of times. The V gene is TRBV29-1, the J gene TRBJ2-3, with D perhaps assigned TRBD1 or TRBD2 (5 bases each). The CDR3 has 14 residues. Germline V gene sequence: CDR1 SQVTM, CDR2 ANQGSEA. V lost 4 bases and J 3 bases, leaving 14 bases between the germline ends. CDR3 region: CSVVIREPTDTQYF. CDR3 coding DNA: TGCAGCGTTGTAATCAGGGAGCCGACAGATACGCAGTATTTT.

This clonotype was seen only a few times. V gene TRBV7-2 combines with J gene TRBJ2-3; possibly TRBD2 for D (6 bases). V lost 8 bases and J 2 bases, leaving 14 bases between the germline ends. Germline V CDR1 and CDR2: SGHTA, FQGNSA. The CDR3 runs to 14 residues. The CDR3 loop is CASGRDENTDTQYF. CDR3 bases: TGTGCCAGCGGGCGGGATGAGAACACAGATACGCAGTATTTT.

This clonotype was observed a handful of times. CDR3 amino acids: CSAFDRDQGTNEQFF. CDR3 in DNA: TGCAGTGCTTTCGACCGGGACCAGGGTACGAATGAGCAGTTCTTC. The chain links TRBV20-1 to TRBJ2-1; TRBD1 or TRBD2 may be the D gene (5 bases each). Looked up from germline, CDR1 is DFQATT and CDR2 is SNEGSKA (reference sequence). CDR3 length equals 15 residues. V lost 5 bases and J lost 7, with 21 bases in between.

This clonotype was seen ten or more times. V gene TRBV7-2 combines with J gene TRBJ1-6; D uncertain. Deletions cut 1 base from V and 0 bases from J, with 7 bases between. There are 16 residues in the CDR3. The germline CDR1 and CDR2 sequences are SGHTA and FQGNSA. CDR3 DNA: TGTGCCAGCAGCTTAGGCGCCAGCTCCTATAATTCACCCCTCCACTTT. Translation gives CASSLGASSYNSPLHF.

In its sample, this clonotype was seen many times. V is TRBV6-6 and J is TRBJ2-3; 9 bases map to TRBD2. The ends lost 7 bases at V and 6 bases at J; junction bases unmatched: 5. In germline, CDR1 is MNHNY, CDR2 SVGAGI (reference sequence). This CDR3 contains 13 residues. This CDR3 is CASTGLASDTQYF. The CDR3 DNA follows: TGTGCCAGCACCGGACTAGCGTCCGATACGCAGTATTTT.

The chain couples TRBV28 to TRBJ2-4; 7 bases are a match to TRBD1. Germline V CDR1 and CDR2: MDHEN, SYDVKM. The CDR3 loop spans 14 amino acids. V trimming: 7 bases; J trimming: 13 bases; junction bases outside the gene matches: 16. The CDR3 protein is CASTLGQWGSEQYF. The CDR3 DNA reads as TGTGCCAGCACCCTGGGACAGTGGGGCTCTGAGCAGTACTTC.

The sample holds a few counts of this clonotype. The V call is TRBV7-2, the J call TRBJ1-1; a weak D match, TRBD1 (5 bases). The CDR3 has 15 amino acids. With 4 bases removed from V and 0 bases from J, the gap between germline ends came to 12 bases. CDR1 and CDR2 (germline): SGHTA, FQGNSA. CDR3 DNA sequence: TGTGCCAGCAGCTGGAAAGGGGCCGTGAACACTGAAGCTTTCTTT. Protein: CASSWKGAVNTEAFF.

J is TRBJ2-1 and V is TRBV20-1; perhaps TRBD2 as D (5 bases). Germline-derived CDR1 and CDR2 are DFQATT and SNEGSKA (reference sequence). V was clipped by 7 bases and J by 5 bases, with 12 bases between them. This CDR3 comprises 12 residues. The CDR3 DNA follows: TGCAGTGTGTCTAGCAGTAACAATGAGCAGTTCTTC. Protein sequence: CSVSSSNNEQFF.

This clonotype was recorded many times. The chain employs TRBV29-1 and TRBJ2-7, with no clear D. Germline values: CDR1 SQVTM, CDR2 ANQGSEA. V lost 7 bases and J lost 5, with 18 bases in between. The CDR3 runs 13 residues. CDR3 amino acids: CSGRESLFDEQYF. Written as DNA, the CDR3 is TGCAGCGGGAGAGAATCTCTGTTCGACGAGCAGTACTTC.

This clonotype was counted a few times. V is TRBV30 and J is TRBJ2-7, with TRBD2 as a possible D gene (5 bases). CDR1 GTSNPN and CDR2 SVGIG come from the germline V gene (reference sequence). The CDR3 consists of 13 residues. Trimming stripped 1 base from V and 7 bases from J, with 14 bases between. The CDR3 DNA follows: TGTGCCTGGAGTGCGCTGGCATTAGCGGAGCAGTACTTC. Translating it yields CAWSALALAEQYF.